These 2 T cell receptor beta chains were sequenced from one sample in a study of blood T cell repertoires in COVID-19 (dated by TCRdb to 2018 to 2020). Libraries were constructed by the immunoSEQ multiplex PCR assay. TCRdb took over this immuneACCESS table, retaining in-frame rearrangements with V and J assigned. Such tables are incomplete; in checked studies, under half of the missing clones stem from an unresolved V gene, and the remainder is unexplained. The sample table lists about 100,000 clones, around nine tenths of them with a count of one. Together, the top ten hold approximately 6% of the sample. Sequences were obtained from peripheral blood. These receptors came from a human donor in a cohort sampled during active COVID-19.

The chain joins TRBV6-6 to TRBJ1-2, with unresolved D. Germline CDR1 is MNHNY and CDR2 is SVGAGI (reference sequence). Trimming left V 6 bases short and J 7 bases short, with 15 bases between. This CDR3 has 13 residues. The CDR3 sequence: CASSPSGAGGYTF. CDR3 in DNA: TGTGCCAGCAGCCCCTCCGGTGCGGGTGGCTACACCTTC.

The gene calls are TRBV10-1 and TRBJ2-1; the match to TRBD2 covers 9 bases. Germline CDR1 WNHNN, CDR2 SYGVQD (reference sequence). V trimming: 3 bases; J trimming: 9 bases; junction bases outside the gene matches: 9. This CDR3 contains 15 residues. DNA of the CDR3: TGCGCCAGCAGTGAAGCTAGCGGGGTACCCGGTGAGCAGTTCTTC. Amino acids: CASSEASGVPGEQFF.